This T cell receptor (beta chain) appears in the sequencing data of a study of cytomegalovirus exposure and HLA in healthy donors. Study background: Falling in the Caucasian-associated ancestry cluster were approximately 86% of 398 genotyped donors. General study points: A later analysis found common viral pathogens apparently linked to several of the most significant clusters. The authors later found TCR association rates varying by HLA locus, with DRB1 most and HLA-C fewest. V- and J-gene trimming in TCR beta was tied to a missense DCLRE1C variant by an analysis performed later.

Notes on this clone: What it binds is not known.

V trimming: 3 bases; J trimming: 5 bases; junction bases outside the gene matches: 5. The germline V gene encodes CDR1 MNHEY and CDR2 SVGAGI. The CDR3 spans 14 residues. The study ran its PCR with 60 Vbeta and 13 Jbeta primers. The data were produced by immunoSEQ multiplex PCR, yet TCRdb's version contains in-frame clones alone and is incomplete. This table has about 130,000 clones, approximately 79% appearing once. The material sequenced was PBMCs. The rearrangement uses TRBV6-5 and TRBJ2-7; 9 positions match TRBD2. The source of this sequence is a male donor in good health and CMV-seronegative. The CDR3 DNA sequence: TGTGCCAGCAGTTATAGCGGGGGAAGTGACGAGCAGTACTTC. Translated: CASSYSGGSDEQYF.